One sample yielded the 30 T cell receptor beta chains listed below, sequenced in a study of T cell changes during pregnancy in multiple sclerosis (dated by TCRdb to about 2019). The library was generated by the immunoSEQ multiplex PCR assay. TCRdb provides this immuneACCESS table in a form limited to in-frame rearrangements. Some clones are lacking; in checked studies, under half of them reflect an unresolved V gene, and why the rest are absent is not known. For this sample there are under 55,000 clones; around 90% appear just once. The ten most abundant clones make up 1.5% to 2% of the sample. Sequencing used peripheral blood, obtained in the first trimester of pregnancy. The receptors originated from a female donor with multiple sclerosis, enrolled in a pregnancy study.

The CDR3, as DNA: TGTGCCAGCAGTGCCGAACTAGCGGGGGCCTACGAGCAGTACTTC. It codes for CASSAELAGAYEQYF. The chain has TRBV6-1 and TRBJ2-7, with 11 bases fitting TRBD2. Germline V CDR1 and CDR2: MNHNS, SASEGT. CDR3 length: 15 residues. The J segment lost 2 bases and the V segment lost 4 bases, leaving 4 bases of the junction unmatched.

In DNA, the CDR3 is TGTGCCACCACCCAGGATATTGGAAACACCATATATTTT. Its translation is CATTQDIGNTIYF. The chain is built from TRBV2 and TRBJ1-3; D is unresolved. The length of the CDR3 is 13 residues. V shed 10 bases and J shed 3 bases, with 13 bases lying between them. From germline, CDR1 is SNHLY and CDR2 FYNNEI.

This clone was seen just once. The V call is TRBV5-1, the J call TRBJ2-5; 8 bases are shared with TRBD1. CDR1 is SGHRS, CDR2 YFSETQ, per germline. V was clipped by 0 bases and J by 9 bases; unmatched bases: 7. The CDR3 covers 14 residues. For the CDR3, the DNA is TGCGCCAGCAGCTTGGACAGGGGGGACGAGGCCCAGTACTTC. Protein sequence: CASSLDRGDEAQYF.

The chain has TRBV4-1 and TRBJ1-1; no reliable D call. Deletions cut 2 bases from V and 5 bases from J, with 15 bases between. The length of the CDR3 is 15 residues. Looked up from germline, CDR1 is MGHRA and CDR2 is YSYEKL. CDR3 nucleotide sequence: TGCGCCAGCAGCCAACCGGGCCGGGGTCAGACTGAAGCTTTCTTT. Translating it yields CASSQPGRGQTEAFF.

This rearrangement joins TRBV28 to TRBJ1-5; tentative D call: TRBD1 (5 bases). The CDR3 contains 15 residues. Germline-derived CDR1 and CDR2 are MDHEN and SYDVKM. Between the trimmed V and J ends, which lost 6 bases and 6 bases, there was a span of 18 bases. The CDR3 sequence is CASRSLGGWGQPQHF. DNA of the CDR3: TGTGCCAGCAGATCCCTGGGGGGATGGGGTCAGCCCCAGCATTTT.

The chain links TRBV11-2 to TRBJ2-1; unclear D gene. The CDR3 contains 16 residues. CDR1 SGHAT and CDR2 FQNNGV come from the germline V gene. The germline V and J ends were trimmed by 3 bases and 0 bases, with 12 bases remaining between them. This CDR3 is CASSFTAHPSYNEQFF. CDR3 bases: TGTGCCAGCAGCTTTACAGCTCACCCCTCCTACAATGAGCAGTTCTTC.

The CDR3 DNA sequence: TGTGCCAGCAGCTTATACGCCTCCGGCACCGGGGAGCTGTTTTTT. Translating it yields CASSLYASGTGELFF. This rearrangement joins TRBV7-3 to TRBJ2-2; D is uncertain. Germline V gives CDR1 SGHTA, CDR2 FQGTGA. The V end lost 2 bases, the J end lost 4 bases, and 11 bases lay between the germline ends. The CDR3 sequence is 15 residues long.

The chain is built from TRBV6-5 and TRBJ2-1; 7 nucleotides align to TRBD2. Trimming at V came to 4 bases and at J to 0 bases, leaving 3 bases not matched to a gene. From germline, CDR1 is MNHEY and CDR2 SVGAGI. This CDR3 contains 15 residues. The chain's CDR3 is CASSLAGPSYNEQFF. The CDR3 DNA reads TGTGCCAGCAGTTTAGCGGGCCCCTCCTACAATGAGCAGTTCTTC.

The chain couples TRBV7-3 to TRBJ1-2, with D maybe TRBD1 (5 bases). Germline V gene lookup returns CDR1 SGHTA and CDR2 FQGTGA. The CDR3 loop spans 13 amino acids. V lost 0 bases to trimming and J lost 7 bases, with 9 bases between them. Here the CDR3 DNA reads TGTGCCAGCAGCTTAACGGGAAGGGGTGGCTACACCTTC. Its translation: CASSLTGRGGYTF.

CDR3 sequence: CSVRSYGYTF. CDR3 DNA: TGCAGCGTTCGTAGCTATGGCTACACCTTC. This chain joins TRBV29-1 and TRBJ1-2; D gene ambiguous. The CDR3 sequence is 10 residues long. V was pared by 5 bases and J by 4 bases, with 5 bases between. The germline V gene has CDR1 SQVTM and CDR2 ANQGSEA.

The V gene is TRBV28, the J gene TRBJ2-2; maybe TRBD2 (8 bases). The CDR3 runs to 19 residues. Germline V CDR1 and CDR2: MDHEN, SYDVKM. V lost 3 bases to trimming and J lost 6 bases, with 26 bases between them. This CDR3 reads CASSFARDRPGTRAGELFF. Written as DNA, the CDR3 is TGTGCCAGCAGTTTTGCCCGGGACAGACCCGGGACTAGGGCCGGGGAGCTGTTTTTT.

The chain has TRBV9 and TRBJ2-1; 12 bases are a match to TRBD2. V shed 3 bases and J 6 bases; nucleotides not matched to a gene: 4. The germline V gene encodes CDR1 SGDLS and CDR2 YYNGEE. CDR3 length: 15 residues. The CDR3 loop is CASSARTSGANEQFF. CDR3 DNA sequence: TGTGCCAGCAGCGCCAGGACTAGCGGGGCCAATGAGCAGTTCTTC.

This chain joins TRBV4-1 and TRBJ1-2; D is uncertain. The CDR3 runs 15 residues. Germline V lookup: CDR1 MGHRA, CDR2 YSYEKL. Trimming pared 0 bases from V and 7 bases from J, leaving 15 bases between. CDR3 in amino acids: CASSQDPPWAGGYTF. CDR3 DNA sequence: TGCGCCAGCAGCCAAGATCCACCCTGGGCGGGTGGCTACACCTTC.

The chain has TRBV19 and TRBJ2-1; D is possibly TRBD1 (5 bases). Germline V CDR1 and CDR2: LNHDA, SQIVND (reference sequence). CDR3 length equals 15 residues. The V end was cut by 5 bases, the J end by 2 bases, with 13 bases between. For the CDR3, the DNA is TGTGCCAGTAGTCGGACAAGCTTTACCTACAATGAGCAGTTCTTC. Translated: CASSRTSFTYNEQFF.

J is TRBJ1-4 and V is TRBV4-1; D might be TRBD1 (6 bases). This CDR3 region has 16 residues. Trimming took 1 base from V and 7 from J, leaving 16 bases between them. Germline loops: CDR1 MGHRA, CDR2 YSYEKL. CDR3 residues: CASSQAPGAEGEKLFF. The CDR3 DNA reads TGCGCCAGCAGCCAAGCCCCAGGGGCCGAGGGTGAAAAACTGTTTTTT.

V is TRBV5-6 and J is TRBJ2-7, with 7 bases identical to TRBD1. Losses at the gene ends were 3 bases for V and 3 bases for J; bases not matched to a gene: 6. The length of the CDR3 is 14 residues. Looked up from germline, CDR1 is SGHDT and CDR2 is YYEEEE. The CDR3 reads CASSSPDRFYEQYF. CDR3 DNA sequence: TGTGCCAGCAGCTCCCCGGACAGGTTCTACGAGCAGTACTTC.

This clone is medium-sized. The chain combines TRBV6-4 with TRBJ2-2; D call uncertain. The V gene lost 4 bases and the J gene lost 0 bases, with 3 bases spanning the gap. This CDR3 spans 13 amino acids. Germline V gene sequence: CDR1 MRHNA, CDR2 SNTAGT. The CDR3 DNA reads as TGTGCCAGCAGTGCCACGAACACCGGGGAGCTGTTTTTT. Translating it yields CASSATNTGELFF.

The chain uses TRBV7-9 and TRBJ2-1, with 13 bases identical to TRBD2. V was clipped by 1 base and J by 7 bases; unmatched bases: 4. This CDR3 is 16 amino acids long. From germline, CDR1 is SEHNR and CDR2 FQNEAQ (reference sequence). The DNA for the CDR3 is TGTGCCAGCAGCTTAGACCGGACTAGCGGGGGTAATGAGCAGTTCTTC. Residues: CASSLDRTSGGNEQFF.

The rearrangement joins TRBV13 to TRBJ2-7; D may be TRBD2 (5 bases). The CDR3 has 13 residues. Trimming pared 10 bases from V and 4 bases from J, leaving 17 bases between. The V gene's germline CDR1 is PRHDT and CDR2 FYEKMQ (reference sequence). This chain's CDR3 is CATSSGESYEQYF. CDR3 in DNA: TGTGCCACCTCGAGCGGCGAATCTTACGAGCAGTACTTC.

This rearrangement joins TRBV11-2 to TRBJ2-7; perhaps TRBD2 as D (5 bases). The length of the CDR3 is 15 residues. Deletions cut 4 bases from V and 5 bases from J, with 18 bases between. The germline V gene has CDR1 SGHAT and CDR2 FQNNGV. The CDR3 loop reads CASSSPARAAHEQYF. DNA for the CDR3: TGTGCCAGCAGCTCCCCGGCGAGGGCCGCTCACGAGCAGTACTTC.

The rearrangement links TRBV2 to TRBJ2-7, with 10 positions matching TRBD1. Germline V gene data show CDR1 as SNHLY and CDR2 as FYNNEI. This CDR3 is built from 15 residues. The V gene end was trimmed by 6 bases and the J gene end by 3 bases; junction bases not matched to a gene: 8. The CDR3 here is CASRLTRTGGYEQYF. Written as DNA, the CDR3 is TGTGCCAGCAGGCTAACACGGACAGGGGGCTACGAGCAGTACTTC.

This rearrangement joins TRBV7-9 to TRBJ2-3, with 11 bases identical to TRBD2. The V segment lost 5 bases and the J segment 2 bases; nucleotides outside the gene matches: 9. In germline, CDR1 is SEHNR, CDR2 FQNEAQ (reference sequence). CDR3 length: 17 residues. In DNA, the CDR3 is TGTGCCAGCAGCCCTAGGGGGACTAGCGGTATCACAGATACGCAGTATTTT. It yields the protein CASSPRGTSGITDTQYF.

The rearrangement joins TRBV7-8 to TRBJ2-7, with D uncertain. The V gene's germline CDR1 is SGHVS and CDR2 FQNEAQ. This CDR3 is built from 11 residues. V was cut by 3 bases and J by 3 bases, with 3 bases left in between. CDR3: CASSFHYEQYF. CDR3 coding DNA: TGTGCCAGCAGCTTCCACTACGAGCAGTACTTC.

This clone was seen more than once but under ten times. The J gene is TRBJ1-2, the V gene TRBV5-1, with 10 bases aligning to TRBD1. CDR1 and CDR2 from the germline V gene are SGHRS and YFSETQ. CDR3 size: 13 residues. V was clipped by 7 bases and J by 6 bases; unmatched bases: 6. The DNA of the CDR3 is TGCGCCAGCGACAGGGGGCTAGGCGATGGCTACACCTTC. It specifies CASDRGLGDGYTF.

The chain is built from TRBV19 and TRBJ1-5, with D possibly matching TRBD1 (5 bases). This CDR3 is built from 19 residues. V was trimmed by 7 bases and J by 2 bases, leaving 27 bases between them. Germline lookup yields CDR1 LNHDA and CDR2 SQIVND (reference sequence). The CDR3, as DNA: TGTGCCAGTAACTCTATTACGGGACCTAGGGCGGGGGGCAATCAGCCCCAGCATTTT. Its protein product is CASNSITGPRAGGNQPQHF.

The rearrangement joins TRBV6-1 to TRBJ1-2; D gene ambiguous. Germline CDR1 reads MNHNS; CDR2 reads SASEGT. This CDR3 is 13 amino acids long. Trimming left V 5 bases short and J 2 bases short, with 9 bases between. CDR3 sequence: CASSYGENYGYTF. CDR3 in DNA: TGTGCCAGCAGTTATGGAGAGAACTATGGCTACACCTTC.

The genes are TRBV5-1 and TRBJ2-5; weak D call: TRBD1 (7 bases). CDR1 is SGHRS, CDR2 YFSETQ, per germline. Trimming removed 3 bases from V and 3 bases from J, with 21 bases in between. The CDR3 contains 17 residues. CDR3 region: CASSWGASQGTEETQYF. CDR3 sequence (DNA): TGCGCCAGCAGCTGGGGGGCTTCTCAGGGGACAGAAGAGACCCAGTACTTC.

CDR3 bases: TGCGCCAGCAGCACCGGGACAGCACAAGAGACCCAGTACTTC. Translated: CASSTGTAQETQYF. The V gene is TRBV5-1, the J gene TRBJ2-5; 7 nucleotides align to TRBD1. The CDR3 runs to 14 residues. The germline V gene has CDR1 SGHRS and CDR2 YFSETQ. V trimming: 4 bases; J trimming: 2 bases; junction bases outside the gene matches: 5.

This chain uses TRBV27 with TRBJ1-6; D is ambiguous. Per the germline V gene, CDR1 is MNHEY and CDR2 is SMNVEV (reference sequence). This CDR3 contains 16 residues. V was pared by 3 bases and J by 2 bases, with 11 bases between. Here the CDR3 DNA reads TGTGCCAGCAGTTTGTATAGCGGTACCTATAATTCACCCCTCCACTTT. It is translated as CASSLYSGTYNSPLHF.

The V call is TRBV29-1, the J call TRBJ2-5; the D gene is possibly TRBD1 (6 bases). Trimming left V 6 bases short and J 5 bases short, with 13 bases between. The CDR3 has 12 amino acids. Looked up from germline, CDR1 is SQVTM and CDR2 is ANQGSEA. CDR3 protein: CSVLQGGETQYF. The CDR3 coding sequence is TGCAGCGTACTACAGGGCGGGGAGACCCAGTACTTC.